These 17 T cell receptor beta chains were sequenced from one sample in a study of T cells in tuberculosis. Here immunoSEQ multiplex PCR was the method, and the copy in TCRdb shows in-frame clones only, minus some. The profile shows more than 30,000 clones, approximately 94% of them singletons. Time point denoted: new active TB diagnosis, blood taken before or within 7 days of starting treatment. The sample consisted of PBMCs, taken at tuberculosis diagnosis. All receptors derive from an adult with tuberculosis.

The chain couples TRBV15 to TRBJ1-2; D gene ambiguous. Germline V gene lookup returns CDR1 LNHNV and CDR2 YYDKDF (reference sequence). CDR3 size: 12 residues. The V and J ends lost 0 bases and 5 bases respectively, with 4 bases between them. The CDR3 coding sequence is TGTGCCACCAGCAGAGACAGTTATGGCTACACCTTC. This sequence encodes CATSRDSYGYTF. Full variable domain (remainder filled in from reference TRBV15 and TRBJ1-2): DAMVIQNPRYQVTQFGKPVTLSCSQTLNHNVMYWYQQKSSQAPKLLFHYYDKDFNNEADTPDNFQSRRPNTSFCFLDIRSPGLGDTAMYLCATSRDSYGYTFGSGTRLTVV.

This clone has a handful of counts. This chain joins TRBV10-3 and TRBJ1-6, with D uncertain. The CDR3 extends over 14 amino acids. Germline CDR1 ENHRY, CDR2 SYGVKD. The V end was cut by 7 bases, the J end by 7 bases, with 14 bases between. The CDR3 nucleotides read TGTGCCATCACCTCCCGGGAGCCAAATTCACCCCTCCACTTT. It is translated as CAITSREPNSPLHF.

The genes are TRBV28 and TRBJ2-1; D is uncertain. V lost 5 bases and J lost 8, with 13 bases in between. Germline loops: CDR1 MDHEN, CDR2 SYDVKM. CDR3 length equals 13 residues. The CDR3 protein is CASSPLYSDEQFF. In nucleotides, the CDR3 is TGTGCCAGCAGTCCACTGTATAGTGATGAGCAGTTCTTC.

This chain uses TRBV19 with TRBJ1-4, with 7 bases that match TRBD1. Germline values: CDR1 LNHDA, CDR2 SQIVND (reference sequence). With 5 bases clipped from V and 2 bases from J, the junction kept 5 bases outside the gene matches. This CDR3 has 15 residues. The chain's CDR3 is CASSATGRTNEKLFF. Written as DNA, the CDR3 is TGTGCCAGTAGTGCGACAGGGCGGACTAATGAAAAACTGTTTTTT. The full variable domain, in which reference TRBV19 and TRBJ1-4 provide the parts outside the CDR3, is DGGITQSPKYLFRKEGQNVTLSCEQNLNHDAMYWYRQDPGQGLRLIYYSQIVNDFQKGDIAEGYSVSREKKESFPLTVTSAQKNPTAFYLCASSATGRTNEKLFFGSGTQLSVL.

The chain joins TRBV5-1 to TRBJ1-6, with 8 bases that match TRBD1. Looked up from germline, CDR1 is SGHRS and CDR2 is YFSETQ. CDR3 length: 15 amino acids. Trimming took 1 base from V and 7 from J; bases not matched to a gene: 4. The CDR3 is CASSLYRGENSPLHF. The CDR3 DNA reads as TGCGCCAGCAGCTTGTACAGGGGGGAAAATTCACCCCTCCACTTT.

This clone occurred once. The V call is TRBV29-1, the J call TRBJ1-1; possibly TRBD1 for D (6 bases). Germline V gives CDR1 SQVTM, CDR2 ANQGSEA. V lost 3 bases to trimming and J lost 1 base, with 12 bases between them. The CDR3 has 14 residues. The CDR3 region is CSVDKGVWNTEAFF. The CDR3 DNA is TGCAGCGTTGATAAGGGGGTTTGGAACACTGAAGCTTTCTTT.

V gene TRBV2 combines with J gene TRBJ1-1; no clear D. The CDR3 is made up of 13 amino acids. Trimming stripped 6 bases from V and 3 bases from J, with 11 bases between. The germline CDR1 and CDR2 sequences are SNHLY and FYNNEI. The CDR3 DNA reads TGTGCCAGCAGGGTCGGCCGGGACACTGAAGCTTTCTTT. It encodes CASRVGRDTEAFF.

V is TRBV30 and J is TRBJ1-3, with 10 bases fitting TRBD1. The CDR3 runs 13 residues. The junction had 0 bases not matched to a gene; V was cut back by 3 bases and J by 4 bases. Germline CDR1 reads GTSNPN; CDR2 reads SVGIG (reference sequence). CDR3 protein: CAWRTGGGNTIYF. The CDR3 DNA reads TGTGCCTGGAGGACAGGGGGCGGAAACACCATATATTTT.

The chain carries TRBV5-1 and TRBJ2-5; tentative D call: TRBD2 (6 bases). The CDR3 totals 14 residues. Deletions cut 3 bases from V and 4 bases from J, with 13 bases between. Looked up from germline, CDR1 is SGHRS and CDR2 is YFSETQ. CDR3 DNA sequence: TGCGCCAGCAGCTCCAATACGGGGGTAGAGACCCAGTACTTC. Translating gives CASSSNTGVETQYF.

This rearrangement joins TRBV11-2 to TRBJ1-6, with TRBD1 identical over 7 bases. The V and J ends lost 1 base and 7 bases, in that order; junction bases with no gene match: 4. Germline assignment: CDR1 SGHAT and CDR2 FQNNGV. The CDR3 has 15 amino acids. The CDR3 loop is CASSLGGTVNSPLHF. DNA for the CDR3: TGTGCCAGCAGCTTAGGGGGGACAGTCAATTCACCCCTCCACTTT.

J is TRBJ1-2 and V is TRBV10-2, with 7 bases that match TRBD1. The CDR3 runs 14 residues. Germline values: CDR1 WSHSY, CDR2 SAAADI. Trimming took 0 bases from V and 3 from J; bases not matched to a gene: 1. Here the CDR3 reads CASSESGTDYGYTF. For the CDR3, the DNA is TGCGCCAGCAGTGAGTCGGGGACAGACTATGGCTACACCTTC.

J is TRBJ2-2 and V is TRBV4-3; 9 bases are a match to TRBD2. From germline, CDR1 is LGHNA and CDR2 YSLEER. The CDR3 extends over 17 amino acids. With 0 bases clipped from V and 1 base from J, the junction kept 3 bases outside the gene matches. As DNA, the CDR3 is TGCGCCAGCAGCCAAGAAGGCGGGGGGGTGAACACCGGGGAGCTGTTTTTT. Protein product: CASSQEGGGVNTGELFF.

V usage is TRBV5-4 and J usage is TRBJ1-2; TRBD1 is a possible D gene (6 bases). Deletions cut 3 bases from V and 8 bases from J, with 20 bases between. This CDR3 is 15 amino acids long. Germline values: CDR1 SGHNT, CDR2 YYREEE (reference sequence). The CDR3 DNA reads as TGTGCCAGCAGCTCTCGGGGGGCAGTACAGTGGGGCTACACCTTC. Its protein is CASSSRGAVQWGYTF. The variable domain in full, completed from reference TRBV5-4 and TRBJ1-2, reads ETGVTQSPTHLIKTRGQQVTLRCSSQSGHNTVSWYQQALGQGPQFIFQYYREEENGRGNFPPRFSGLQFPNYSSELNVNALELDDSALYLCASSSRGAVQWGYTFGSGTRLTVV.

V usage is TRBV18 and J usage is TRBJ2-6; D is perhaps TRBD2 (6 bases). The length of the CDR3 is 15 residues. From germline, CDR1 is KGHSH and CDR2 LQKENI. The germline V and J ends were trimmed by 6 bases and 2 bases, with 11 bases remaining between them. The CDR3 bases are TGTGCCAGCTCCGTCGGGGGTGCTGGGGCCAACGTCCTGACTTTC. Translated: CASSVGGAGANVLTF. The full variable domain, rest sourced from reference TRBV18 and TRBJ2-6, is NAGVMQNPRHLVRRRGQEARLRCSPMKGHSHVYWYRQLPEEGLKFMVYLQKENIIDESGMPKERFSAEFPKEGPSILRIQQVVRGDSAAYFCASSVGGAGANVLTFGAGSRLTVL.

This clone was recorded a few times. The chain has TRBV10-3 and TRBJ1-5, with a possible D match to TRBD1 (5 bases). The CDR3 spans 16 residues. Trimming removed 4 bases from V and 6 bases from J, with 19 bases in between. Germline-derived CDR1 and CDR2 are ENHRY and SYGVKD. The CDR3 DNA reads TGTGCCATCAGTGGATCGATCGGGGGGGGAGGTCAGCCCCAGCATTTT. It is translated as CAISGSIGGGGQPQHF.

V usage is TRBV5-1 and J usage is TRBJ1-2; 8 bases are shared with TRBD1. The V segment lost 4 bases and the J segment 8 bases; nucleotides outside the gene matches: 13. This CDR3 is built from 15 residues. Germline lookup yields CDR1 SGHRS and CDR2 YFSETQ. In nucleotides, the CDR3 is TGCGCCAGCAGCACGACAGTAGGACAGGGACAAGGCTACACCTTC. The encoded protein is CASSTTVGQGQGYTF. The variable domain in full, with the rest retrieved from reference TRBV5-1 and TRBJ1-2, is KAGVTQTPRYLIKTRGQQVTLSCSPISGHRSVSWYQQTPGQGLQFLFEYFSETQRNKGNFPGRFSGRQFSNSRSEMNVSTLELGDSALYLCASSTTVGQGQGYTFGSGTRLTVV.

This clone was detected once. This chain joins TRBV2 and TRBJ1-1; 7 nucleotides line up with TRBD1. This CDR3 is 16 amino acids long. J gave up 4 bases and V 4 bases, and 12 bases lay outside the gene matches. Germline V gene data show CDR1 as SNHLY and CDR2 as FYNNEI. The CDR3 DNA sequence: TGTGCCAGCAGTGCTCTCCTAGACAGGGTTTCCACTGAAGCTTTCTTT. Its protein product is CASSALLDRVSTEAFF.